The 29 T cell receptor beta chains below all came from one sample that was sequenced in a study of cytomegalovirus exposure and HLA in healthy donors. Researchers ran the PCR with 60 Vbeta and 13 Jbeta primers. Measured with immunoSEQ multiplex PCR; TCRdb has only the in-frame clones, and not every one. Of around 98,000 clones in the sample, around 76% were seen once. Sequencing was carried out using PBMCs. Receptors were obtained from a human donor in good health.

The rearrangement uses TRBV5-1 and TRBJ2-7; a weak D match, TRBD2 (5 bases). V lost 3 bases and J 5 bases, leaving 9 bases between the germline ends. This CDR3 region has 12 residues. Germline V gene sequence: CDR1 SGHRS, CDR2 YFSETQ. CDR3 sequence reads: CASSSPGNEQYF. The CDR3 DNA reads as TGCGCCAGCAGCTCGCCCGGGAACGAGCAGTACTTC.

This clone was counted a few times. This sequence joins TRBV9 and TRBJ1-1; D might be TRBD1 (5 bases). The V end lost 4 bases, the J end lost 5 bases, and 15 bases lay between the germline ends. The CDR3 totals 14 residues. Germline CDR1 and CDR2: SGDLS and YYNGEE. CDR3 nucleotide sequence: TGTGCCAGCAGCCCCCGCCAGGGTTATACTGAAGCTTTCTTT. Amino acid sequence: CASSPRQGYTEAFF.

Details on this clone: The sample carries other DNA sequences with the same CDR3. V and J are TRBV9 and TRBJ2-2; 13 bases are a match to TRBD2. Germline V gene sequence: CDR1 SGDLS, CDR2 YYNGEE. The J segment lost 7 bases and the V segment lost 5 bases, leaving 11 bases of the junction unmatched. The CDR3 extends over 17 amino acids. The CDR3 loop reads CASSVGRLAGGLGELFF. CDR3 coding DNA: TGTGCCAGCAGTGTGGGGCGACTAGCGGGGGGCCTCGGGGAGCTGTTTTTT. Complete variable domain (other parts from reference TRBV9 and TRBJ2-2): DSGVTQTPKHLITATGQRVTLRCSPRSGDLSVYWYQQSLDQGLQFLIQYYNGEERAKGNILERFSAQQFPDLHSELNLSSLELGDSALYFCASSVGRLAGGLGELFFGEGSRLTVL.

This rearrangement joins TRBV7-2 to TRBJ2-1, with TRBD2 matching over 9 bases. Trimming removed 2 bases from V and 2 bases from J; junction bases left unmatched: 4. In germline, CDR1 is SGHTA, CDR2 FQGNSA. The CDR3 has 16 residues. The CDR3 bases are TGTGCCAGCAGCTTAAGCGGGGGGATTCCCTACAATGAGCAGTTCTTC. Its translation is CASSLSGGIPYNEQFF.

The chain recombines TRBV18 with TRBJ2-1, with a weak D call TRBD1 (7 bases). The CDR3 contains 16 residues. Trimming stripped 3 bases from V and 4 bases from J, with 16 bases between. Per germline, CDR1 KGHSH and CDR2 LQKENI. CDR3 loop: CASSPPSQGGYNEQFF. The CDR3 nucleotides are TGTGCCAGCTCACCGCCATCTCAGGGGGGTTACAATGAGCAGTTCTTC.

This clone was counted a single time. The chain combines TRBV30 with TRBJ2-2; 14 bases are a match to TRBD2. This CDR3 region has 16 residues. V gave up 5 bases and J gave up 0 bases; unmatched junction bases: 2. The germline V gene encodes CDR1 GTSNPN and CDR2 SVGIG (reference sequence). CDR3 in amino acids: CAWVGLAGANTGELFF. The CDR3 DNA sequence: TGTGCCTGGGTGGGACTAGCGGGGGCGAACACCGGGGAGCTGTTTTTT.

This clone is a singleton in its sample. The chain recombines TRBV6-1 with TRBJ1-2; TRBD1 might be the D (5 bases). The CDR3 extends over 13 amino acids. V was pared by 10 bases and J by 7 bases, with 19 bases between. Germline CDR1 and CDR2: MNHNS and SASEGT. CDR3 amino acids: CATRQGLVGGYTF. The CDR3 DNA sequence: TGTGCCACCAGGCAGGGTTTGGTTGGTGGCTACACCTTC.

This sequence joins TRBV5-1 and TRBJ1-4, with 10 bases matching TRBD1. This CDR3 is built from 16 residues. In germline, CDR1 is SGHRS, CDR2 YFSETQ. The junction had 4 bases not matched to a gene; V was cut back by 0 bases and J by 5 bases. The chain's CDR3 is CASSLGPGQGNEKLFF. The CDR3 DNA follows: TGCGCCAGCAGCTTGGGCCCGGGACAGGGGAATGAAAAACTGTTTTTT.

The chain joins TRBV10-2 to TRBJ1-6; D unresolved. V was trimmed by 2 bases and J by 10 bases, leaving 9 bases between them. The CDR3 is made up of 13 amino acids. Germline-derived CDR1 and CDR2 are WSHSY and SAAADI. As DNA, the CDR3 is TGCGCCAGCAGTGAGAATACGGAGTCACCCCTCCACTTT. It codes for CASSENTESPLHF.

This chain connects TRBV18 to TRBJ1-3; 8 nucleotides align to TRBD1. CDR3 length: 17 residues. Germline V lookup: CDR1 KGHSH, CDR2 LQKENI. V shed 5 bases and J 0 bases; nucleotides not matched to a gene: 9. The CDR3 bases are TGTGCCAGCTCAAACCGGGACAGGTCAGGCTCTGGAAACACCATATATTTT. Translated: CASSNRDRSGSGNTIYF.

The chain is built from TRBV18 and TRBJ1-5, with D tentatively TRBD1 (5 bases). Trimming left V 3 bases short and J 1 base short, with 10 bases between. Germline CDR1 reads KGHSH; CDR2 reads LQKENI. This CDR3 contains 15 residues. CDR3 protein: CASSPSGGSNQPQHF. The CDR3 nucleotides read TGTGCCAGCTCACCTTCGGGGGGAAGCAATCAGCCCCAGCATTTT.

V usage is TRBV6-1 and J usage is TRBJ2-3; 14 nucleotides line up with TRBD2. The germline V gene encodes CDR1 MNHNS and CDR2 SASEGT. V shed 3 bases, J shed 0 bases, and the junction held 11 bases outside the gene matches. This CDR3 spans 20 amino acids. The CDR3: CASSDAFGLAGGPSTDTQYF. The CDR3, as DNA: TGTGCCAGCAGTGACGCTTTTGGACTAGCGGGGGGTCCTAGCACAGATACGCAGTATTTT.

DNA for the CDR3: TGTGCCAGCAGTGTCTTGGAGACCCAGTACTTC. The encoded protein is CASSVLETQYF. The chain uses TRBV2 and TRBJ2-5; D ambiguous. Per germline, CDR1 SNHLY and CDR2 FYNNEI. With 4 bases removed from V and 5 bases from J, the gap between germline ends came to 5 bases. The CDR3 has 11 residues. Full variable domain (missing parts from reference TRBV2 and TRBJ2-5): EPEVTQTPSHQVTQMGQEVILRCVPISNHLYFYWYRQILGQKVEFLVSFYNNEISEKSEIFDDQFSVERPDGSNFTLKIRSTKLEDSAMYFCASSVLETQYFGPGTRLLVL.

This clone turned up a few times. The chain is built from TRBV4-3 and TRBJ2-2; the match to TRBD2 covers 13 bases. CDR1 is LGHNA and CDR2 is YSLEER in the germline V gene. The CDR3 has 18 residues. J was trimmed by 7 bases and V by 2 bases; bases with no gene match: 10. The CDR3 protein is CASSQTTSGRKTNGELFF. The CDR3 nucleotides are TGCGCCAGCAGCCAAACGACTAGCGGGAGGAAAACGAACGGGGAGCTGTTTTTT.

V and J are TRBV6-5 and TRBJ1-1; 7 nucleotides line up with TRBD1. Looked up from germline, CDR1 is MNHEY and CDR2 is SVGAGI. V shed 0 bases, J shed 1 base, and the junction held 5 bases outside the gene matches. This CDR3 has 16 residues. In nucleotides, the CDR3 is TGTGCCAGCAGTTACTCGAGGGGACAGACGAACACTGAAGCTTTCTTT. It encodes CASSYSRGQTNTEAFF.

This clone was recorded only once. This chain joins TRBV2 and TRBJ1-2, with 7 bases lining up with TRBD1. The CDR3 has 13 residues. The germline CDR1 and CDR2 sequences are SNHLY and FYNNEI. After removal of 8 bases from V and 0 bases from J, the junction contained 3 bases not matched to a gene. The CDR3 DNA reads as TGTGCCAGCGGAGGACAGGCTAACTATGGCTACACCTTC. This translates into CASGGQANYGYTF.

This CDR3 reads CASSRDRGGFNEQFF. The CDR3 coding sequence is TGTGCCAGTAGTAGGGACAGGGGAGGTTTCAATGAGCAGTTCTTC. V usage is TRBV19 and J usage is TRBJ2-1; 10 bases agree with TRBD1. V lost 4 bases to trimming and J lost 6 bases; unmatched junction nucleotides: 6. The CDR3 runs to 15 residues. Looked up from germline, CDR1 is LNHDA and CDR2 is SQIVND (reference sequence). The full variable domain, completed using reference TRBV19 and TRBJ2-1, is DGGITQSPKYLFRKEGQNVTLSCEQNLNHDAMYWYRQDPGQGLRLIYYSQIVNDFQKGDIAEGYSVSREKKESFPLTVTSAQKNPTAFYLCASSRDRGGFNEQFFGPGTRLTVL.

The V call is TRBV7-9, the J call TRBJ1-4; 10 bases fit TRBD1. Unmatched junction bases numbered 1, after V lost 0 bases and J lost 12 bases. Germline loops: CDR1 SEHNR, CDR2 FQNEAQ (reference sequence). The CDR3 spans 13 residues. The CDR3 DNA is TGTGCCAGCAGCTTAGCCGGACAGGGGGAACTGTTTTTT. The encoded protein is CASSLAGQGELFF.

The chain recombines TRBV18 with TRBJ1-5, with 7 bases lining up with TRBD1. The germline V gene has CDR1 KGHSH and CDR2 LQKENI. The trim removed 3 bases at V and 1 base at J, leaving 9 bases unmatched. The CDR3 totals 17 residues. The CDR3 region is CASSPSDRAVSNQPQHF. The CDR3 DNA reads as TGTGCCAGCTCACCCTCAGACAGGGCTGTCAGCAATCAGCCCCAGCATTTT.

This clone has more than one count but fewer than ten. The chain has TRBV7-9 and TRBJ1-4, with D unclear. V lost 3 bases, J lost 4 bases, and 6 bases lay in between. Germline lookup yields CDR1 SEHNR and CDR2 FQNEAQ (reference sequence). The CDR3 is 13 residues long. CDR3 in amino acids: CASSFQINEKLFF. The CDR3 DNA is TGTGCCAGCAGCTTTCAGATTAATGAAAAACTGTTTTTT.

The rearrangement uses TRBV2 and TRBJ1-5, with D possibly TRBD1 on 5 matching bases. The V end lost 4 bases, the J end lost 9 bases, and 19 bases lay between the germline ends. The V gene's germline CDR1 is SNHLY and CDR2 FYNNEI. The CDR3 runs 15 residues. The CDR3 region has the DNA TGTGCCAGCAGTGTTGGGGGGACCTCCTTTCTGCCCCAGCATTTT. It is translated as CASSVGGTSFLPQHF.

The chain is built from TRBV30 and TRBJ2-7; the D is unclear. Trimming removed 5 bases at V and 1 base at J, with 9 bases between. The CDR3 loop spans 12 amino acids. Germline values: CDR1 GTSNPN, CDR2 SVGIG (reference sequence). In DNA form, the CDR3 reads TGTGCCTGGTCCTTCAGGTCCTACGAGCAGTACTTC. This gives the protein CAWSFRSYEQYF.

The genes are TRBV7-2 and TRBJ1-2; TRBD1 agrees at 8 bases. CDR1 and CDR2 (germline): SGHTA, FQGNSA. The CDR3 is 16 residues long. V dropped 6 bases and J dropped 2; count of bases not matched to a gene: 11. CDR3 amino acids: CASSQTERTGNYGYTF. The CDR3, as DNA: TGTGCCAGCAGTCAAACGGAACGGACAGGGAACTATGGCTACACCTTC. Drawing the rest from reference TRBV7-2 and TRBJ1-2, the complete variable domain is GAGVSQSPSNKVTEKGKDVELRCDPISGHTALYWYRQSLGQGLEFLIYFQGNSAPDKSGLPSDRFSAERTGGSVSTLTIQRTQQEDSAVYLCASSQTERTGNYGYTFGSGTRLTVV.

The rearrangement links TRBV19 to TRBJ1-2, with 7 bases that match TRBD1. J lost 5 bases, V lost 7 bases, and 7 bases had no gene match. The length of the CDR3 is 13 residues. CDR1 is LNHDA, CDR2 SQIVND, per germline (reference sequence). This chain's CDR3 is CASTPRGLYGYTF. The DNA of the CDR3 is TGTGCCAGTACTCCGAGGGGGCTTTATGGCTACACCTTC.

The chain is built from TRBV5-1 and TRBJ2-2, with 9 bases identical to TRBD2. The CDR3 totals 18 residues. Germline trimming cut 0 bases from V and 6 bases from J; bases unmatched to any gene: 12. CDR1 and CDR2 (germline): SGHRS, YFSETQ. The CDR3 DNA follows: TGCGCCAGCAGCTTGGCCATCGGGACTAGCAAGTCCCCCGGGGAGCTGTTTTTT. This sequence encodes CASSLAIGTSKSPGELFF.

This clone was detected only a few times. The J gene is TRBJ1-1, the V gene TRBV7-9; tentative D call: TRBD1 (6 bases). This CDR3 is built from 16 residues. The germline gives CDR1 SEHNR, CDR2 FQNEAQ (reference sequence). V lost 0 bases and J 3 bases, leaving 14 bases between the germline ends. Here the CDR3 DNA reads TGTGCCAGCAGCTTAGCCCCGGGGGGCTTGGACACTGAAGCTTTCTTT. This codes for CASSLAPGGLDTEAFF.

The chain joins TRBV19 to TRBJ2-1, with TRBD2 matching over 12 bases. CDR3 length: 24 residues. The V gene end was trimmed by 7 bases and the J gene end by 5 bases; junction bases not matched to a gene: 33. Germline V gene lookup returns CDR1 LNHDA and CDR2 SQIVND (reference sequence). The CDR3 DNA follows: TGTGCCAGTACCCTAAGACTAGCGGGAGAGGTCGGATTGAACAGGGCCCGACTAAACAATGAGCAGTTCTTC. Its protein is CASTLRLAGEVGLNRARLNNEQFF.

V usage is TRBV15 and J usage is TRBJ2-3; D may be TRBD2 (6 bases). The CDR3 loop spans 17 amino acids. Per germline, CDR1 LNHNV and CDR2 YYDKDF (reference sequence). Trimming cost V 1 base and J 2 bases, with 16 bases left between them. The DNA for the CDR3 is TGTGCCACCAGCAGAGTTAATGGGGACTGGGCCACAGATACGCAGTATTTT. Translation: CATSRVNGDWATDTQYF. Filled out from reference TRBV15 and TRBJ2-3, the complete variable domain reads DAMVIQNPRYQVTQFGKPVTLSCSQTLNHNVMYWYQQKSSQAPKLLFHYYDKDFNNEADTPDNFQSRRPNTSFCFLDIRSPGLGDTAMYLCATSRVNGDWATDTQYFGPGTRLTVL.

The CDR3 DNA follows: TGTGCCAGCAGACAGGGGGCTGTAGGCTACACCTTC. Translating it yields CASRQGAVGYTF. The J gene is TRBJ1-2, the V gene TRBV6-1; TRBD1 matches at 9 bases. From germline, CDR1 is MNHNS and CDR2 SASEGT. CDR3 size: 12 residues. Trimming cost V 6 bases and J 8 bases; bases outside gene matches: 4.